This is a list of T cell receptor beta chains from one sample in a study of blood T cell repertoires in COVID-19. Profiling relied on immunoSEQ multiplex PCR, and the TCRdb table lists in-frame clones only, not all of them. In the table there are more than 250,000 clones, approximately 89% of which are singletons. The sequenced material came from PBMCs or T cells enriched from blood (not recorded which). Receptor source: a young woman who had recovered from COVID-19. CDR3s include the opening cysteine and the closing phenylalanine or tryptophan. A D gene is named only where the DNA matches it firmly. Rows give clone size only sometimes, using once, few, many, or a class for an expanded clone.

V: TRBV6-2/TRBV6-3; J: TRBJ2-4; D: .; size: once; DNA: TGTGCCAGCAGTGGGCTACTTATAGCCAAAAACATTCAGTACTTC; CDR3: CASSGLLIAKNIQYF
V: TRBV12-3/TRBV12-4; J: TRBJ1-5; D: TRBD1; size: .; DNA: TGTGCCAGCAGTGGGACAGGGGGCCAGCCCCAGCATTTT; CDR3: CASSGTGGQPQHF
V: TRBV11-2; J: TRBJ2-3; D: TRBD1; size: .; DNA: TGTGCCAGCAGCCCGACAGGGTATCAGGGCACAGATACGCAGTATTTT; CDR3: CASSPTGYQGTDTQYF
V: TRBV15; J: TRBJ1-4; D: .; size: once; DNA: TGTGCCACCAGCAGGACAGCGTGGGGTGAAAAACTGTTTTTT; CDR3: CATSRTAWGEKLFF
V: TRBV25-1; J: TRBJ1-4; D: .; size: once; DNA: TGTGCCAGCAGGAAGGGGGCAACTAATGAAAAACTGTTTTTT; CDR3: CASRKGATNEKLFF
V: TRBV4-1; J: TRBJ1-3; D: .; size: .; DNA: TGCGCCAGCAGCCAAGATCGGCACAGGGCTAGAGACTCTGGAAACACCATATATTTT; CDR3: CASSQDRHRARDSGNTIYF
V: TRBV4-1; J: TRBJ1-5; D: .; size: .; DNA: TGCGCCAGCAGCCAAATAAACAGGGACAATCAGCCCCAGCATTTT; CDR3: CASSQINRDNQPQHF
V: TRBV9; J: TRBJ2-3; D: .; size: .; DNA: TGTGCCAGCAGCGTCGGAGGGTATAGCACAGATACGCAGTATTTT; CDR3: CASSVGGYSTDTQYF
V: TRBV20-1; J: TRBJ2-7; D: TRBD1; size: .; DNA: TGCAGTGCTAGATTAGGACAGGGTTTGTACTTC; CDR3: CSARLGQGLYF
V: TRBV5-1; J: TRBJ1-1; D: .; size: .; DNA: TGCGCCAGCAGCTTGGGACAGCCCATGAACACTGAAGCTTTCTTT; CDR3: CASSLGQPMNTEAFF
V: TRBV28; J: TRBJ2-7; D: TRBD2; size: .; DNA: TGTGCCAGCAGATCCCCGGGGGGAACCTACGAGCAGTACTTC; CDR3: CASRSPGGTYEQYF
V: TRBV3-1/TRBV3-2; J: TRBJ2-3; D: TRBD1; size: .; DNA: TGTGCCAGCAGCCCAATGACAGGGGGGACAGATACGCAGTATTTT; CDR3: CASSPMTGGTDTQYF
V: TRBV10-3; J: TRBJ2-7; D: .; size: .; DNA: TGTGCCATCAGTGAGAGCCCAGGGGGGATAGGATACGAGCAGTACTTC; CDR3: CAISESPGGIGYEQYF
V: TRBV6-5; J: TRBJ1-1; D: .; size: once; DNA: TGTGCCAGCAGCCGTCAGGGGAAGACTGAAGCTTTCTTT; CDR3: CASSRQGKTEAFF
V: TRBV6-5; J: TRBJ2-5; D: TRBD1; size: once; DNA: TGTGCCAGCAGTACTATCAGGGGGCCATGGGAGACCCAGTACTTC; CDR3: CASSTIRGPWETQYF
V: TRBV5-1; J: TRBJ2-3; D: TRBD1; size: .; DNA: TGCGCCAGCAGCCCCACCGGGACAGGGCGTGATACGCAGTATTTT; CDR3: CASSPTGTGRDTQYF
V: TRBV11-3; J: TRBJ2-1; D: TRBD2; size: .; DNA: TGTGCCAGCAGCTTAGAAGCGGGAGACTACAATGAGCAGTTCTTC; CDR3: CASSLEAGDYNEQFF
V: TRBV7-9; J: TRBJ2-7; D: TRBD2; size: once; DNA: TGTGCCAGCAGCTCCCTATTGCCGCGGGGGAGCTCCTACGAGCAGTACTTC; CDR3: CASSSLLPRGSSYEQYF
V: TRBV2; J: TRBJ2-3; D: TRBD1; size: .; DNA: TGTGCCAGCAGTGCCAGGACAGGGCAGACAGATACGCAGTATTTT; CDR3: CASSARTGQTDTQYF
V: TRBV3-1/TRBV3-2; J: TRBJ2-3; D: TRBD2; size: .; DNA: TGTGCCAGCAGCCAAGGGGCTAGCGGGGGACCGGCGGGAGATACGCAGTATTTT; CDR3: CASSQGASGGPAGDTQYF
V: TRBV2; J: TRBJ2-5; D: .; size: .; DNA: TGTGCCAGCAGGTTGCGAGGGATCCAAGAGACCCAGTACTTC; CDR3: CASRLRGIQETQYF
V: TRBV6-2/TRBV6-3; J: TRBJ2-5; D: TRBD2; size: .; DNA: TGTGCCAGCAGTGCGAATAGCGGGCTGGGTGGCACCCAGTACTTC; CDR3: CASSANSGLGGTQYF
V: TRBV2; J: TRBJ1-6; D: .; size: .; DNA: TGTGCCAGCAGGAGCGAGATCAATTCACCCCTCCACTTT; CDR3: CASRSEINSPLHF
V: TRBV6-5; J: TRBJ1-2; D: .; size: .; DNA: TGTGCCAGCGTTAGAGGGATAAACTATGGCTACACCTTC; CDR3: CASVRGINYGYTF
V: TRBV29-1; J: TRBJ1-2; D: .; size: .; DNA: TGCAGCGTTGCACAGGGCTATGGCTACACCTTC; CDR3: CSVAQGYGYTF
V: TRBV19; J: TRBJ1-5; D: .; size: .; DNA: TGTGCCAGTAGCACAGGATTCATTAGCAATCAGCCCCAGCATTTT; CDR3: CASSTGFISNQPQHF
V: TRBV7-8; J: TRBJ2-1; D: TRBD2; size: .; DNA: TGTGCCAGCAGCGAGGGCCTAGCGGCGTACAATGAGCAGTTCTTC; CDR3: CASSEGLAAYNEQFF
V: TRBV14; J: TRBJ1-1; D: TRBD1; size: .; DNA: TGTGCCACCTATCATCGGCACAGGGGGAAAACCTTGGCTTTCTTT; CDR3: CATYHRHRGKTLAFF
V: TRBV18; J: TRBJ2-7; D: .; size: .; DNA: TGTGCCAGCTCACTAAGACAGGATCTTCGCGAGCAGTACTTC; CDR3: CASSLRQDLREQYF
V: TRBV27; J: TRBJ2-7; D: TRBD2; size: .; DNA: TGTGCCAGCAGCTTATCTGGGGGGCTAGCGGGGGCCGGTGATTGGGTATACGAGCAGTACTTC; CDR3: CASSLSGGLAGAGDWVYEQYF
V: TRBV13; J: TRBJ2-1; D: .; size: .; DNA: TGTGCCAGCAGCTTAGTCGGCGGCTCCTACAATGAGCAGTTCTTC; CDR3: CASSLVGGSYNEQFF
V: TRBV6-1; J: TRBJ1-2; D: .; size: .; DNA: TGTGCCAGCAGTTCGGTCAGGGGAAGGTCGGGCTACACCTTC; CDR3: CASSSVRGRSGYTF
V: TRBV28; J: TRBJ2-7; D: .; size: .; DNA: TGTGCCAGCAGTTTGTCTTATCCCTACGAGCAGTACTTC; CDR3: CASSLSYPYEQYF
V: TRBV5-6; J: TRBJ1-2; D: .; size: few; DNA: TGTGCCAGCAGCCCGGAGGGGTTGGGGGCTAACTATGGCTACACCTTC; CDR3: CASSPEGLGANYGYTF
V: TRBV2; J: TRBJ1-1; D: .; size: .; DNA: TGTGCCAGCAGTGCTAACAGGCAGGAAGCTTTCTTT; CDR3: CASSANRQEAFF
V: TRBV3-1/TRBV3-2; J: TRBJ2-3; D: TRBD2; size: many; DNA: TGTGCCAGCAGCCAAGATGATTCGGGGGGGCCCCACGATACGCAGTATTTT; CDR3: CASSQDDSGGPHDTQYF
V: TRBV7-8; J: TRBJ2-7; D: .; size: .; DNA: TGTGCCAGCAGCTTAGACAGGTTCTACGAGCAGTACTTC; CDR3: CASSLDRFYEQYF
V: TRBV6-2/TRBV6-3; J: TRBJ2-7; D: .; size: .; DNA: TGTGCCAGCAGTTACTCGGGCGACCGCTCCTACGAGCAGTACTTC; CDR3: CASSYSGDRSYEQYF
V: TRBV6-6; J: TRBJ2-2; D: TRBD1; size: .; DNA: TGTGCCTCCCGACAGGGCCCCACCGGGGAGCTGTTTTTT; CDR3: CASRQGPTGELFF
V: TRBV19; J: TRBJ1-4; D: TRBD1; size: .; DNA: TGTGCCAGTAGTGACAGGGAAGAGGGCGAAAAACTGTTTTTT; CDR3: CASSDREEGEKLFF
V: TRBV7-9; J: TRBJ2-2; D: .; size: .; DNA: TGTGCCAGCAGCTTGGACAGAGCCTCCGGGGAGCTGTTTTTT; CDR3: CASSLDRASGELFF
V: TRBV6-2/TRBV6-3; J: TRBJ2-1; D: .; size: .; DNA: TGTGCCAGCAGTTACGGTCAGAAAAACAATGAGCAGTTCTTC; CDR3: CASSYGQKNNEQFF
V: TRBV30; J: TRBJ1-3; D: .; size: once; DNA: TGTGCCTGGAGTGTACCCAGGGCGAAGGCCACCATATATTTT; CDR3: CAWSVPRAKATIYF
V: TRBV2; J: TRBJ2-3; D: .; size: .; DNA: TGTGCCAGCTACAAGGACACTAACACAGATACGCAGTATTTT; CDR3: CASYKDTNTDTQYF
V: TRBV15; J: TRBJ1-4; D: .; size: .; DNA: TGTGCCACCGCGAAGACAGGTTCAAATGAAAAACTGTTTTTT; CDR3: CATAKTGSNEKLFF
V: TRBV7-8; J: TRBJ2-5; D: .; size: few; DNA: TGTGCCAGCAGCCGGCCGGGGGAGACCCAGTACTTC; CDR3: CASSRPGETQYF
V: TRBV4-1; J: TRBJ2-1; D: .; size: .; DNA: TGCGCCAGCAGCCAAGGCAGACGGGGGGCTACCTACAATGAGCAGTTCTTC; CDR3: CASSQGRRGATYNEQFF
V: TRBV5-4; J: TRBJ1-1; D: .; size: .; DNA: TGTGCCAGCAGCTTGGGTGGTCTACCCCAATATATCTTT; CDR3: CASSLGGLPQYIF
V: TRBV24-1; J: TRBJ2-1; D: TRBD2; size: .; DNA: TGTGCCACCAGTGGTTCAAGGGCTAGCGGTTACAATGAGCAGTTCTTC; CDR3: CATSGSRASGYNEQFF
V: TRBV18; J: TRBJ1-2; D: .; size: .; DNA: TGTGCCAGCTCAACGTCCACAGGGATGATCTATGGCTACACCTTC; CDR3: CASSTSTGMIYGYTF
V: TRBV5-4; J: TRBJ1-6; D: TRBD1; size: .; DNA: TGTGCCAGCAGTTTGGGACAGGGGCATTCACCCCTCCACTTT; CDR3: CASSLGQGHSPLHF
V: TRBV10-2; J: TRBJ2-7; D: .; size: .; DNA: TGCGCCAGCAGTGAAAGCAGGGTTCACGAGCAGTACTTC; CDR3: CASSESRVHEQYF
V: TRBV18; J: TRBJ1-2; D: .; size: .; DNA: TGTGCCAGCTCACCACCGGCAGGGCTTAACTATGGCTACACCTTC; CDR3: CASSPPAGLNYGYTF
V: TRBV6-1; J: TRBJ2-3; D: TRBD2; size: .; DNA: TGTGCCAGCAGTGAAGCCGGGGGGTCTCGGGATACGCAGTATTTT; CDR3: CASSEAGGSRDTQYF
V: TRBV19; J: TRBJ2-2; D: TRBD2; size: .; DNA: TGTGCCAGTCGGGGGGGGTTTCCCGGGGAGCTGTTTTTT; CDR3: CASRGGFPGELFF
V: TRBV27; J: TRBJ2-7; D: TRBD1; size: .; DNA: TGTGCCAGCATCCCGGGACAGGGATCCTACGAGCAGTACTTC; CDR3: CASIPGQGSYEQYF
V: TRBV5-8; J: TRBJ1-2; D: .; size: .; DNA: TGTGCCAGCAGCTTGGGGAGGTGGTACTATGGCTACACCTTC; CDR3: CASSLGRWYYGYTF
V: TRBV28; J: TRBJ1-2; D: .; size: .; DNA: TGTGCCAGCAGTCCCTCAACTAGCGGCTACACCTTC; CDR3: CASSPSTSGYTF
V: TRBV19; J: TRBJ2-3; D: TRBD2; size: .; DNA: TGTGCCAGTAGTATCCTAGCGGGGATGGGGACAGATACGCAGTATTTT; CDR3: CASSILAGMGTDTQYF